The T cell receptor beta chain described here comes from a study of shared clonotypes between healthy human individuals. This clone was found a few times. Antigen: not known. Source study methods: Filtering differed because ImmunoSEQ produced junction-only sequences that carried no quality scores. This table comes from immunoSEQ multiplex PCR, and its TCRdb copy is limited to in-frame clones, with some not included. V and J calls and clone size are those listed in that table; D and trimming were worked out from the DNA. Among some 2 million clones, about 95% were seen once, and the ten largest hold about 1.1%. Terminally differentiated effector memory CD45RA+ cells were excluded from the naive CD8 cells, which were CD45RO-negative and positively selected for CCR7. V shed 2 bases and J shed 2 bases, with 9 bases lying between them. The CDR3 consists of 14 residues. CDR1 SGHTA and CDR2 FQGNSA come from the germline V gene.

Findings and caveats of the study: The naive CD4 repertoires of several donors were compared, and approximately 4.5% of clonotypes were shared. Unshared clonotypes carried lower generation probabilities than those common to all four donors. An anticipated effect of sequencing depth on clonotype sharing among donors was recognized.

The sequence derives from a man between 18 and 29 years old in good health. This chain connects TRBV7-2 to TRBJ2-5, with D possibly TRBD2 on 5 matching bases. The sequenced material came from naive CD8+ T cells sorted from blood. CDR3 residues: CASSLSGLQETQYF. The DNA for the CDR3 is TGTGCCAGCAGCTTATCAGGACTGCAAGAGACCCAGTACTTC. Supplemented by reference TRBV7-2 and TRBJ2-5, the full variable domain reads GAGVSQSPSNKVTEKGKDVELRCDPISGHTALYWYRQSLGQGLEFLIYFQGNSAPDKSGLPSDRFSAERTGGSVSTLTIQRTQQEDSAVYLCASSLSGLQETQYFGPGTRLLVL.